This T cell receptor beta chain was documented in a study of T cells in Graves' hyperthyroidism and ophthalmopathy. The table lists this clonotype with many counts. Germline V gives CDR1 ENHRY, CDR2 SYGVKD. The CDR3 is 17 residues long. V lost 6 bases to trimming and J lost 5 bases; unmatched junction nucleotides: 14. Amplification of TCR beta CDR3 regions was performed using RNA transcripts as template. The HTBI primer set drove a first-round RT-PCR of the TCR CDR3. One entry per CDR3 protein, called by TCRdb with MiXCR from the multiplex PCR reads. The sample lists a few hundred thousand distinct CDR3 sequences, about 15% occurring once.

The TCR was taken from a woman aged 30 to 39 with Graves' hyperthyroidism. Sequences were obtained from blood. The V gene is TRBV10-3, the J gene TRBJ2-7, with TRBD1 matching 12 bases. CDR3 region: CAISGVGGGTGGNEQYF. CDR3 DNA sequence: TGTGCCATCAGCGGAGTAGGGGGTGGGACAGGGGGCAACGAGCAGTACTTC.